This passage covers 12 T cell receptor beta chains from one sample sequenced in a study of blood T cell repertoires in COVID-19. The method was immunoSEQ multiplex PCR; TCRdb's version includes in-frame clones alone and lacks a portion of them. The sample shows about 180,000 clones, roughly 88% of them seen only once. The specimen sequenced was peripheral blood. These receptors all come from a woman under 40 with acute or convalescent COVID-19.

V and J are TRBV28 and TRBJ2-1; D is perhaps TRBD1 (5 bases). V gave up 6 bases and J gave up 7 bases, with 10 bases separating them. The CDR3 is 12 amino acids. Germline V CDR1 and CDR2: MDHEN, SYDVKM. CDR3 DNA sequence: TGTGCCAGCAGCCGGACACGAAATGAGCAGTTCTTC. Translated: CASSRTRNEQFF.

The rearrangement uses TRBV28 and TRBJ2-3, with D uncertain. This CDR3 is 13 amino acids long. Looked up from germline, CDR1 is MDHEN and CDR2 is SYDVKM. The germline V and J ends were trimmed by 7 bases and 2 bases, with 10 bases remaining between them. This CDR3 reads CASTETFTDTQYF. The CDR3 bases are TGTGCCAGCACCGAAACATTCACAGATACGCAGTATTTT.

J is TRBJ2-3 and V is TRBV11-3; D possibly corresponds to TRBD2 (5 bases). Trimming cost V 7 bases and J 1 base, with 6 bases left between them. The CDR3 runs 12 residues. Germline V CDR1 and CDR2: SGHNT, YENEEA. Written as DNA, the CDR3 is TGTGCCAGCAACGGGGGCACAGATACGCAGTATTTT. Its translation is CASNGGTDTQYF. The complete variable domain, with remaining parts taken from reference TRBV11-3 and TRBJ2-3, reads EAGVVQSPRYKIIEKKQPVAFWCNPISGHNTLYWYLQNLGQGPELLIRYENEEAVDDSQLPKDRFSAERLKGVDSTLKIQPAELGDSAVYLCASNGGTDTQYFGPGTRLTVL.

The chain joins TRBV2 to TRBJ1-4, with 8 bases fitting TRBD1. CDR1 is SNHLY, CDR2 FYNNEI, per germline. The CDR3 sequence is 11 residues long. Trimming took 7 bases from V and 15 from J; bases not matched to a gene: 7. The CDR3: CASIRQGQLFF. The CDR3 DNA reads TGTGCCAGCATAAGACAGGGGCAGTTGTTTTTT. Together with reference TRBV2 and TRBJ1-4, the CDR3 gives the full variable domain: EPEVTQTPSHQVTQMGQEVILRCVPISNHLYFYWYRQILGQKVEFLVSFYNNEISEKSEIFDDQFSVERPDGSNFTLKIRSTKLEDSAMYFCASIRQGQLFFGSGTQLSVL.

This clone came up once. This chain links TRBV5-1 with TRBJ2-1; 11 bases are shared with TRBD1. Trimming removed 5 bases from V and 6 bases from J; junction bases left unmatched: 7. Germline CDR1 is SGHRS and CDR2 is YFSETQ. This CDR3 is built from 15 residues. CDR3 coding DNA: TGCGCCAGCAGTCAAATGGGACAGGGGGTCAATGAGCAGTTCTTC. Translation: CASSQMGQGVNEQFF.

The V and J genes are TRBV27 and TRBJ1-4; D is possibly TRBD1 (6 bases). The germline V and J ends were trimmed by 2 bases and 8 bases, with 18 bases remaining between them. The CDR3 runs 16 residues. Germline V gene lookup returns CDR1 MNHEY and CDR2 SMNVEV (reference sequence). The CDR3 region is CASSLGPGHRPEKLFF. The CDR3 region has the DNA TGTGCCAGCAGTTTAGGCCCGGGACACCGACCAGAAAAACTGTTTTTT.

The chain employs TRBV3-1 (or the pseudogene TRBV3-2) and TRBJ2-5; perhaps TRBD2 as D (6 bases). V lost 10 bases and J lost 4, with 13 bases in between. Germline V lookup: CDR1 LGHDT, CDR2 YNNKEL (reference sequence). This CDR3 has 12 residues. For the CDR3, the DNA is TGTGCCACAGGGATTAGCGGAGAGACCCAGTACTTC. It specifies CATGISGETQYF.

This clone has only a few counts. V and J are TRBV5-1 and TRBJ1-1; D remains ambiguous. CDR3 length: 14 amino acids. V was cut by 0 bases and J by 1 base, with 7 bases left in between. Germline V gene sequence: CDR1 SGHRS, CDR2 YFSETQ. CDR3 sequence: CASSLVQANTEAFF. The CDR3 DNA follows: TGCGCCAGCAGCTTGGTTCAGGCGAACACTGAAGCTTTCTTT.

The V gene is TRBV19, the J gene TRBJ2-1; D perhaps matches TRBD2 (6 bases). Germline values: CDR1 LNHDA, CDR2 SQIVND (reference sequence). CDR3 length: 14 residues. V was clipped by 4 bases and J by 8 bases, with 15 bases between them. CDR3 protein: CASSTILRGYEQFF. CDR3 DNA: TGTGCCAGTAGTACAATCTTGCGGGGCTATGAGCAGTTCTTC.

The chain couples TRBV3-1 (or the pseudogene TRBV3-2) to TRBJ1-4; no clear D. CDR1 is LGHDT and CDR2 is YNNKEL in the germline V gene (reference sequence). The CDR3 spans 13 residues. Trimming shortened V by 1 base and J by 8 bases, and 8 bases separated the two germline ends. The CDR3 sequence: CASSQGPREKLFF. CDR3 DNA: TGTGCCAGCAGCCAAGGTCCCCGGGAAAAACTGTTTTTT.

This clone has just a few counts. This chain uses TRBV6-4 with TRBJ1-6, with no clear D. Germline V gene sequence: CDR1 MRHNA, CDR2 SNTAGT. V lost 3 bases and J lost 9, with 9 bases in between. CDR3 length: 13 residues. The DNA for the CDR3 is TGTGCCAGCAGTGAAGGACTCAGTTCACCCCTCCACTTT. This codes for CASSEGLSSPLHF.

This chain connects TRBV5-6 to TRBJ1-1; possible D gene TRBD1, 6 bases. This CDR3 has 15 residues. Trimming removed 4 bases from V and 5 bases from J, with 18 bases in between. The germline gives CDR1 SGHDT, CDR2 YYEEEE. CDR3 nucleotide sequence: TGTGCCAGCAGCCCAATTCAACAGGGAACAACTGAAGCTTTCTTT. Protein product: CASSPIQQGTTEAFF.